The 4 T cell receptor beta chains below come from one sample, sequenced in a study of blood T cell repertoires in COVID-19. Profiled with immunoSEQ multiplex PCR; TCRdb holds only in-frame clones, not every one. The sample contains 280,000 or so clones, approximately 84% of which appear only once. Sequencing was carried out using peripheral blood. These receptors were obtained from a woman aged 25 to 45 who had recovered from COVID-19.

The chain is built from TRBV4-1 and TRBJ2-1; the D gene is possibly TRBD1 (5 bases). The V gene's germline CDR1 is MGHRA and CDR2 YSYEKL. The CDR3 covers 15 residues. The V end lost 1 base, the J end lost 4 bases, and 11 bases lay between the germline ends. This CDR3 is CASSQAGMGYNEQFF. The CDR3 DNA reads as TGCGCCAGCAGCCAAGCAGGGATGGGGTACAATGAGCAGTTCTTC.

The CDR3 here is CATSDSSGRNTDTQYF. The CDR3 DNA reads as TGTGCCACCAGTGATTCTAGCGGGAGAAACACAGATACGCAGTATTTT. V is TRBV24-1 and J is TRBJ2-3; 10 bases align to TRBD2. Germline CDR1 is KGHDR and CDR2 is SFDVKD. V was pared by 2 bases and J by 2 bases, with 3 bases of the junction left unmatched. The CDR3 loop spans 16 amino acids.

V usage is TRBV27 and J usage is TRBJ1-2; TRBD1 aligns across 10 bases. The CDR3 spans 15 residues. Germline CDR1 is MNHEY and CDR2 is SMNVEV (reference sequence). V lost 4 bases and J lost 2; bases outside the gene matches: 4. This chain's CDR3 is CASSSPGQGNYGYTF. CDR3 nucleotide sequence: TGTGCCAGCAGTTCTCCGGGACAGGGGAACTATGGCTACACCTTC.

The V and J genes are TRBV2 and TRBJ1-5; TRBD1 matches 9 bases. The CDR3 is 14 amino acids. The V segment lost 6 bases and the J segment 4 bases; nucleotides outside the gene matches: 4. Germline assignment: CDR1 SNHLY and CDR2 FYNNEI. Written as DNA, the CDR3 is TGTGCCAGCAGGGGGACAGGGAGAAATCAGCCCCAGCATTTT. Translated: CASRGTGRNQPQHF.